This T cell receptor (beta chain) was identified during a study of cytomegalovirus exposure and HLA in healthy donors. The method was immunoSEQ multiplex PCR; TCRdb's version includes in-frame clones alone and lacks a portion of them. The sample lists about 73,000 clones, approximately 90% seen once, with approximately 4.2% in the top ten. Germline V CDR1 and CDR2: MNHEY, SMNVEV (reference sequence). This CDR3 comprises 16 residues. Trimming stripped 0 bases from V and 4 bases from J, with 12 bases between. The gene calls are TRBV27 and TRBJ2-2; D is unresolved. This clonotype was sampled from a woman younger than 35 in good health and CMV-seropositive. Sequencing was performed on PBMCs. The CDR3 is CASSLSAEPGTGELFF. The CDR3 nucleotides are TGTGCCAGCAGTTTATCGGCGGAACCGGGCACCGGGGAGCTGTTTTTT.